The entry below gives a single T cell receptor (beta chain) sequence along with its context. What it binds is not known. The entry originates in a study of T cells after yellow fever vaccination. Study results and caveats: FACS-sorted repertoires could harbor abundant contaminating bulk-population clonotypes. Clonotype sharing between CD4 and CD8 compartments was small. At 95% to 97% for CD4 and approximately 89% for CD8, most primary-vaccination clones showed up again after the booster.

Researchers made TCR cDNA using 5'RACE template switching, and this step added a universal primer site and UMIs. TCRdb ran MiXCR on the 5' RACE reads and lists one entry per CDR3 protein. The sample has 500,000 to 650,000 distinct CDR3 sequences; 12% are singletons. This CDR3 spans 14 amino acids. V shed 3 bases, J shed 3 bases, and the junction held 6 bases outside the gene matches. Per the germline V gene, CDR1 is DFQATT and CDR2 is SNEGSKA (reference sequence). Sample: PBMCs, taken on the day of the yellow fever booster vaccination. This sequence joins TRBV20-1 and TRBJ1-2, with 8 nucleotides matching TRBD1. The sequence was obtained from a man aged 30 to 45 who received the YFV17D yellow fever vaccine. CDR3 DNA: TGCAGTGCTAGGGAAGGACAGGGCTACTATGGCTACACCTTC. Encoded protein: CSAREGQGYYGYTF.